In this sample, the clone carrying this T cell receptor beta chain turned up a few times. The TCRbeta library incorporated unique molecular identifiers. MiXCR was run by TCRdb on the PCR reads, yielding one entry per CDR3 protein. The repertoire holds roughly 350,000 distinct CDR3 sequences, with 10% as singletons. This entry is derived from a study of T-cell reconstitution after alpha-beta-depleted transplantation in children. The sequence came from a human donor who donated a stem cell graft to a child with acute lymphoblastic leukemia. The source was PBMCs from the stem cell graft donor, collected from the stem cell graft.

The CDR3 DNA sequence: TGTGCCAGCAGCTTAGTCCCCACTGAAGCTTTCTTT. Amino acid sequence: CASSLVPTEAFF. This chain uses TRBV7-9 with TRBJ1-1; D unclear. From germline, CDR1 is SEHNR and CDR2 FQNEAQ (reference sequence). The V and J ends lost 1 base and 4 bases respectively, with 4 bases between them. The CDR3 has 12 residues.